This T cell receptor (beta chain) was obtained from a study of molecular identifiers for immune sequencing clone quantification. Study-level background: Sequencing covered four of five parts into which replicate RNA from approximately 20,000 or 100,000 naive CD8 cells was split.

This clonotype was recorded at least ten times. As yet, its antigen is unknown. Bulk TCR library preparation followed previously described methods with listed TCR primers. MiXCR, applied by TCRdb to the PCR reads, yields one record per CDR3 protein. The repertoire has about 510,000 distinct CDR3 sequences, about 26% of them found once; the top ten carry approximately 0.8%. Study-level results: Spiked TCR RNA from one Jurkat cell reportedly showed up when mixed among around 1 million naive cells. Beyond 20 RNA copies, clones held over 99% of effector molecules, compared with under 1% in naive cells.

Germline loops: CDR1 MNHNS, CDR2 SASEGT. The CDR3 is 16 amino acids. V lost 6 bases and J lost 0, with 15 bases in between. The chain recombines TRBV6-1 with TRBJ1-5, with D maybe TRBD1 (6 bases). The sequence was obtained from a human donor in good health. Some libraries in this study had Jurkat cell RNA spiked in. Material for sequencing was naive CD8+ T cells from blood, with Jurkat cell RNA spiked in. Subset described: FACS-sorted CD8+CD4-CCR7+CD45RA+ naive T cells. The CDR3 DNA reads as TGTGCCAGCAGGGCGGACAGTTCATATAGCAATCAGCCCCAGCATTTT. Amino acids: CASRADSSYSNQPQHF.